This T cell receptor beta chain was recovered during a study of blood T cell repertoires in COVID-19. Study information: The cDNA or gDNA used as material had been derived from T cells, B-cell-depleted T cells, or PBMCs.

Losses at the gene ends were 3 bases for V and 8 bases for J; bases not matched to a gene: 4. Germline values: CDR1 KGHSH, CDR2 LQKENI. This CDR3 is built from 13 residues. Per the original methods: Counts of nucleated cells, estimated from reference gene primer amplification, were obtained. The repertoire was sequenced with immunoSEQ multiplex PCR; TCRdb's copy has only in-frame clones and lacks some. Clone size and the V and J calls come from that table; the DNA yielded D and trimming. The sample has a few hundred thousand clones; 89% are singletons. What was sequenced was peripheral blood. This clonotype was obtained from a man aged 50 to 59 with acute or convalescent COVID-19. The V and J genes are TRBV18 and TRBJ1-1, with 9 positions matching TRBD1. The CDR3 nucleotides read TGTGCCAGCTCACCCCAGGACAGGGGAGAAGCTTTCTTT. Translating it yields CASSPQDRGEAFF.